This entry concerns a single T cell receptor beta chain. The antigen is not known. V lost 6 bases and J lost 8; bases outside the gene matches: 7. This CDR3 contains 14 residues. The data were taken from a study of CD8+CD57+ T cells in acquired aplastic anemia. The wider study: The sorted CD4+ and CD8+ cells yielded an average approximately 3.3 ug of DNA.

Genomic DNA was employed as the template in profiling TCR beta VDJ and CDR3. TCRdb recomputed calls from the reads with MiXCR, one row per CDR3 protein. Of more than 150,000 distinct CDR3 sequences listed, just over 45% are singletons. Overall study results and limits: Significance was not reached for CD8+ Simpson's diversity between patients and controls.

This sequence was found in a human donor in good health. The sample taken for sequencing was sorted CD4+, CD8+, or CD8+CD57+ T cells (not recorded which) from PBMCs. V is TRBV12-3 or TRBV12-4 and J is TRBJ1-4; 9 bases are a match to TRBD1. CDR3 sequence reads: CASSPTDRGEKLFF. CDR3 bases: TGTGCCAGCAGCCCCACAGACAGGGGGGAAAAACTGTTTTTT.